One sample yielded the 19 T cell receptor delta chains listed below, sequenced in a study of gamma-delta T cells after stem cell transplantation. TCRdb called clones from the RT-PCR reads again using CATT. The table lists about 11,000 delta-chain clones, approximately 40% of them singletons, with about 2.8% in the top ten. The sequenced material came from gamma-delta T cells. These receptor sequences come from a human donor. It is not recorded whose cells these are; they may come from a transplant donor.

This clone was observed a few times. The CDR3 DNA reads TGTGCTCTTGGGGAATCGGGGCCACTTGGGGACACCGATAAACTCATCTTT. Translated, it gives CALGESGPLGDTDKLIF. This rearrangement joins TRDV1 to TRDJ1, with D possibly TRDD3 on 5 matching bases. Trimming removed 2 bases from V and 0 bases from J, with 16 bases in between. The CDR3 is 17 amino acids. The germline V gene has CDR1 TSWWSYY and CDR2 QGS.

About this clone itself: Sequence at one end of the junction differs from germline and may be a read error. The chain uses TRDV1 and TRDJ2, with a weak D call TRDD3 (5 bases). Germline V gene data show CDR1 as TSWWSYY and CDR2 as QGS. This CDR3 region has 28 residues. The CDR3 DNA is TGTGCTATTGGGGAAAGGACCCCCTCGACTACCAGTTTTGGTAGCACCCAAAGCCCCATCGCTTTGACAGCAAATCTCTTCTTT. It translates to CAIGERTPSTTSFGSTQSPIALTANLFF.

This clone showed up just a few times. J is TRDJ3 and V is TRDV3, with 9 bases fitting TRDD3. V lost 4 bases, J lost 0 bases, and 25 bases stayed unmatched. CDR1 and CDR2 (germline): TVYSNPD, GDNSRS (reference sequence). The CDR3 is 23 amino acids. This chain's CDR3 is CACRLRYWGRSWQSSWDTRQMFF. In DNA form, the CDR3 reads TGTGCCTGCCGCCTTCGTTACTGGGGGAGAAGCTGGCAAAGCTCCTGGGACACCCGACAGATGTTTTTC.

This clone is deemed medium-sized (0.01 to 0.1%). Other DNA sequences within the sample encode an identical CDR3. This rearrangement joins TRDV2 to TRDJ2, with 11 bases identical to TRDD3. Unmatched junction bases numbered 28, after V lost 4 bases and J lost 4 bases. Germline values: CDR1 GEAIGNYY, CDR2 EKD. This CDR3 region has 23 residues. For the CDR3, the DNA is TGTGCCTGTGAACCCAAGGTCCCCACATGTTCTGGGGGATACCCGAACTCGACAGCACAACTCTTCTTT. It translates to CACEPKVPTCSGGYPNSTAQLFF.

V is TRDV1 and J is TRDJ1; TRDD3 is a possible D gene (8 bases). V lost 2 bases, J lost 0 bases, and 22 bases lay in between. CDR1 TSWWSYY and CDR2 QGS come from the germline V gene. This CDR3 has 19 amino acids. The DNA for the CDR3 is TGTGCTCTTGGGGAATTTCGGTTCCTACTGGGGGGTTACACCGATAAACTCATCTTT. The encoded protein is CALGEFRFLLGGYTDKLIF.

The chain combines TRDV3 with TRDJ1, with a weak D call TRDD3 (10 bases). The length of the CDR3 is 17 residues. V was trimmed by 2 bases and J by 3 bases, leaving 25 bases between them. Germline CDR1 and CDR2: TVYSNPD and GDNSRS (reference sequence). The DNA for the CDR3 is TGTGCCTTTCCTTCCTACGGTGGGGGATACTGGCCCGATAAACTCATCTTT. Its protein is CAFPSYGGGYWPDKLIF.

A note on this clone: This same CDR3 is encoded by further DNA sequences in the sample. The chain carries TRDV1 and TRDJ1; 9 bases are shared with TRDD2. Germline trimming cut 1 base from V and 0 bases from J; bases unmatched to any gene: 18. Germline V gene sequence: CDR1 TSWWSYY, CDR2 QGS. The CDR3 is 21 amino acids. The CDR3, as DNA: TGTGCTCTTGGGGAACCGCCCTTCCTACGGGGAGCTTCCCTCTACACCGATAAACTCATCTTT. Its translation is CALGEPPFLRGASLYTDKLIF.

This clone was seen more than once but under ten times. The same CDR3 arises from other DNA sequences in this sample as well. V and J are TRDV2 and TRDJ3; weak D call: TRDD3 (6 bases). Germline V gene data show CDR1 as GEAIGNYY and CDR2 as EKD. The CDR3 has 18 amino acids. V was shortened by 0 bases and J by 0 bases, with 11 bases between the two germline ends. The CDR3 nucleotides read TGTGCCTGTGACACCTGGGGGTCAAGCTCCTGGGACACCCGACAGATGTTTTTC. This encodes CACDTWGSSSWDTRQMFF.

As to this clone: One junction end disagrees with the germline gene, perhaps due to a read error. The chain links TRDV2 to TRDJ3; 8 nucleotides line up with TRDD3. Germline assignment: CDR1 GEAIGNYY and CDR2 EKD. The CDR3 contains 19 residues. For the CDR3, the DNA is TGTGCCTGTGACACCGTCCTGGGGGAACTGTCCTTGGACACCCGACAGATGTTTTTC. Protein sequence: CACDTVLGELSLDTRQMFF.

The rearrangement joins TRDV3 to TRDJ1; TRDD3 matches at 13 bases. The ends lost 1 base at V and 3 bases at J; junction bases unmatched: 23. This CDR3 spans 21 amino acids. Germline V gene sequence: CDR1 TVYSNPD, CDR2 GDNSRS (reference sequence). CDR3 sequence: CAFISPTSKLLGDTKADKLIF. Written as DNA, the CDR3 is TGTGCCTTTATAAGCCCAACCTCCAAATTACTGGGGGATACGAAGGCCGATAAACTCATCTTT.

This clone ranks as medium-sized. The chain joins TRDV2 to TRDJ1, with D uncertain. CDR1 is GEAIGNYY, CDR2 EKD, per germline. Between the trimmed V and J ends, which lost 7 bases and 3 bases, there was a span of 26 bases. The CDR3 length is 17 residues. The CDR3: CACEGSTDYPLADKLIF. In nucleotides, the CDR3 is TGTGCCTGCGAAGGGAGTACTGATTATCCGTTGGCCGATAAACTCATCTTT.

Turning to this clone: A read error may produce the germline difference seen at one junction end. The chain employs TRDV2 and TRDJ3; no definite D call. This CDR3 has 18 amino acids. Germline CDR1 and CDR2: GEAIGNYY and EKD. The CDR3 sequence: CACDTVVARSFYTLQMFF. CDR3 in DNA: TGTGCCTGTGACACCGTGGTGGCTCGCTCCTTTTACACCCTACAGATGTTTTTC.

In this sample, this clone turned up a few times. This DNA's translation differs at residue 13 from TCRdb's protein, which comes from a much larger clone; a read error is likely, and the protein shown is translated from the DNA. The chain uses TRDV2 and TRDJ3; TRDD3 agrees at 7 bases. The V gene's germline CDR1 is GEAIGNYY and CDR2 EKD. CDR3 length equals 16 residues. The CDR3 loop reads CACDWGSSWDTRRMFF. For the CDR3, the DNA is TGTGCCTGTGACTGGGGGAGCTCCTGGGACACCCGACGGATGTTTTTC.

This clone was seen once. V gene TRDV2 combines with J gene TRDJ1, with D unresolved. This CDR3 spans 17 amino acids. CDR1 is GEAIGNYY and CDR2 is EKD in the germline V gene. The ends were cut back, 2 bases at V and 4 bases at J, with 22 bases in the middle. In DNA form, the CDR3 reads TGTGCCTGTGACAACGGAGTACTCTGGATTATATGCGATAAACTCATCTTT. Encoded protein: CACDNGVLWIICDKLIF.

The V and J genes are TRDV3 and TRDJ1; 8 bases map to TRDD3. V was pared by 4 bases and J by 0 bases, with 13 bases of the junction left unmatched. This CDR3 is 16 amino acids long. Germline values: CDR1 TVYSNPD, CDR2 GDNSRS (reference sequence). CDR3 sequence (DNA): TGTGCCTGTCGGCTTCCCATCTGGGGGAACACCGATAAACTCATCTTT. It yields the protein CACRLPIWGNTDKLIF.

This clone was seen just once. The rearrangement links TRDV3 to TRDJ1; 9 bases fit TRDD2. V gave up 3 bases and J gave up 5 bases; unmatched junction bases: 25. Germline V gene data show CDR1 as TVYSNPD and CDR2 as GDNSRS (reference sequence). The CDR3 runs 19 residues. CDR3 sequence reads: CAFLHLPTRGLGYLDKLIF. The CDR3 DNA sequence: TGTGCCTTCCTTCACCTTCCTACTAGGGGACTGGGCTACCTAGATAAACTCATCTTT.

The rearrangement uses TRDV1 and TRDJ1; possibly TRDD3 for D (7 bases). The V end was cut by 2 bases, the J end by 1 base, with 32 bases between. Germline lookup yields CDR1 TSWWSYY and CDR2 QGS. The CDR3 has 22 amino acids. The CDR3 DNA reads as TGTGCTCTTGGGGAATTCTTTCCTAAGCGACTTTGGATACGATCTAGCACCGATAAACTCATCTTT. Protein sequence: CALGEFFPKRLWIRSSTDKLIF.

This sequence joins TRDV2 and TRDJ1; 9 positions agree with TRDD3. Germline V gives CDR1 GEAIGNYY, CDR2 EKD. This CDR3 contains 14 residues. Losses at the gene ends were 2 bases for V and 2 bases for J; bases not matched to a gene: 2. The CDR3 DNA is TGTGCCTGTGACAGACTGGGGGAGACCGATAAACTCATCTTT. Amino acids: CACDRLGETDKLIF.

The chain joins TRDV1 to TRDJ1, with 9 bases matching TRDD3. Germline trimming cut 5 bases from V and 0 bases from J; bases unmatched to any gene: 25. The CDR3 has 22 residues. Germline CDR1 reads TSWWSYY; CDR2 reads QGS. The CDR3 DNA follows: TGTGCTCTTGGGTCCCACCCTCCCCCGTACTGGGGGAGCCCTCGGTACACCGATAAACTCATCTTT. It specifies CALGSHPPPYWGSPRYTDKLIF.